One and the same sample provided the 32 T cell receptor beta chains below, sequenced in a study of OX40 agonist ivuxolimab in advanced cancers. Profiled with immunoSEQ multiplex PCR; TCRdb holds only in-frame clones, not every one. The sample holds about 28,000 clones; around nine tenths are singletons and the top ten take roughly 24%. This material consisted of CD4+ or CD8+ T cells sorted from blood, taken in a trial of the OX40 agonist ivuxolimab. The receptor set was obtained from an adult with an advanced solid tumor such as melanoma, head and neck, liver or kidney cancer.

The rearrangement uses TRBV29-1 and TRBJ2-3; 9 nucleotides match TRBD2. The trim removed 5 bases at V and 5 bases at J, leaving 8 bases unmatched. Germline V gene sequence: CDR1 SQVTM, CDR2 ANQGSEA. The length of the CDR3 is 14 residues. The CDR3, as DNA: TGCAGCGTTCCCGGCGGGAGGGGAGAAGATACGCAGTATTTT. Translating gives CSVPGGRGEDTQYF.

The chain recombines TRBV19 with TRBJ2-2; TRBD2 might be the D (6 bases). Germline V gene data show CDR1 as LNHDA and CDR2 as SQIVND (reference sequence). CDR3 length equals 15 residues. Trimming took off 3 bases at V and 6 bases at J, with 14 bases between the two ends. The CDR3 DNA is TGTGCCAGTAGTATTCCCGGGAGTTGGGCCGGGGAGCTGTTTTTT. It codes for CASSIPGSWAGELFF. Looking up the rest from reference TRBV19 and TRBJ2-2 gives the full variable domain: DGGITQSPKYLFRKEGQNVTLSCEQNLNHDAMYWYRQDPGQGLRLIYYSQIVNDFQKGDIAEGYSVSREKKESFPLTVTSAQKNPTAFYLCASSIPGSWAGELFFGEGSRLTVL.

This chain joins TRBV7-6 and TRBJ2-3; 8 bases align to TRBD2. The CDR3 totals 15 residues. V lost 1 base and J lost 3; bases outside the gene matches: 3. CDR1 and CDR2 from the germline V gene are SGHVS and FNYEAQ. The CDR3 is CASSLDGRGTDTQYF. The CDR3 DNA reads TGTGCCAGCAGCTTAGACGGGAGGGGTACAGATACGCAGTATTTT.

V usage is TRBV19 and J usage is TRBJ2-3, with 12 bases that match TRBD2. After removal of 3 bases from V and 4 bases from J, the junction contained 17 bases not matched to a gene. The CDR3 loop spans 20 amino acids. CDR1 is LNHDA, CDR2 SQIVND, per germline (reference sequence). The CDR3 sequence is CASSILLLAGGPSPPDTQYF. CDR3 coding DNA: TGTGCCAGTAGTATCCTTCTGCTAGCGGGAGGGCCAAGTCCCCCAGATACGCAGTATTTT.

This chain uses TRBV19 with TRBJ2-7, with 8 bases that match TRBD2. The CDR3 runs to 15 residues. From germline, CDR1 is LNHDA and CDR2 SQIVND (reference sequence). V lost 8 bases and J lost 7; bases outside the gene matches: 16. The CDR3 DNA follows: TGTGCCAGTGGCCCCTGGGGAGCGGGAGTTTATGAGCAGTACTTC. Translating it yields CASGPWGAGVYEQYF.

The rearrangement joins TRBV7-2 to TRBJ2-2, with D unresolved. With 2 bases removed from V and 8 bases from J, the gap between germline ends came to 9 bases. Germline CDR1 reads SGHTA; CDR2 reads FQGNSA. The length of the CDR3 is 13 residues. The CDR3, as DNA: TGTGCCAGCAGCTTATCCAGAATAGGGGAGCTGTTTTTT. Translated, it gives CASSLSRIGELFF.

This chain uses TRBV4-2 with TRBJ2-1; a possible D gene is TRBD2 (6 bases). Trimming took 1 base from V and 4 from J, leaving 11 bases between them. Germline CDR1 reads LGHNA; CDR2 reads YNFKEQ. The CDR3 totals 15 residues. The CDR3 DNA sequence: TGTGCCAGCAGCCAAGTGTGGGAGGTTTACAATGAGCAGTTCTTC. Protein sequence: CASSQVWEVYNEQFF.

V is TRBV29-1 and J is TRBJ2-2, with TRBD2 as a possible D gene (5 bases). V lost 5 bases, J lost 4 bases, and 8 bases lay in between. The CDR3 is 12 residues long. Germline-derived CDR1 and CDR2 are SQVTM and ANQGSEA. The CDR3 loop reads CSVPGSTGELFF. CDR3 DNA sequence: TGCAGCGTTCCGGGGAGCACCGGGGAGCTGTTTTTT.

The rearrangement joins TRBV5-5 to TRBJ2-1; possibly TRBD2 for D (5 bases). The CDR3 has 15 residues. V was clipped by 1 base and J by 3 bases, with 11 bases between them. Germline CDR1 is SGHKS and CDR2 is YYEKEE (reference sequence). In DNA form, the CDR3 reads TGTGCCAGCAGCTTGTCGGGGAATGTCTACAATGAGCAGTTCTTC. Translating gives CASSLSGNVYNEQFF.

This clone was detected once. The chain carries TRBV11-2 and TRBJ1-1; weak D call: TRBD1 (6 bases). The V gene's germline CDR1 is SGHAT and CDR2 FQNNGV. CDR3 length equals 18 residues. With 2 bases removed from V and 8 bases from J, the gap between germline ends came to 27 bases. The CDR3, as DNA: TGTGCCAGCAGCTTATATTCCTCCCCCCGGTACGGGGGGCGAGAAGCTTTCTTT. This encodes CASSLYSSPRYGGREAFF.

This chain links TRBV11-3 with TRBJ2-3; D is unclear. Germline V gives CDR1 SGHNT, CDR2 YENEEA. This CDR3 is built from 14 residues. Trimming removed 1 base at V and 4 bases at J, with 9 bases between. For the CDR3, the DNA is TGTGCCAGCAGCTTAGGAGCCTACCCAGATACGCAGTATTTT. The encoded protein is CASSLGAYPDTQYF.

This chain joins TRBV5-8 and TRBJ2-1; TRBD2 aligns across 14 bases. V lost 4 bases and J lost 3; bases outside the gene matches: 3. Germline CDR1 reads SGHTS; CDR2 reads YDEGEE. There are 16 residues in the CDR3. The DNA for the CDR3 is TGTGCCAGCAGCCCGGGGACTAGCGGGAGCTACAATGAGCAGTTCTTC. Translated: CASSPGTSGSYNEQFF.

The chain is built from TRBV6-5 and TRBJ2-1; no clear D gene. V was clipped by 3 bases and J by 0 bases, with 9 bases between them. Germline loops: CDR1 MNHEY, CDR2 SVGAGI. There are 15 residues in the CDR3. The CDR3 bases are TGTGCCAGCAGTTATTTGGCTTTCTCCTACAATGAGCAGTTCTTC. It is translated as CASSYLAFSYNEQFF.

The chain is built from TRBV9 and TRBJ2-7, with TRBD2 matching over 12 bases. After removal of 4 bases from V and 7 bases from J, the junction contained 9 bases not matched to a gene. This CDR3 region has 15 residues. Germline V gene lookup returns CDR1 SGDLS and CDR2 YYNGEE. Here the CDR3 DNA reads TGTGCCAGCAGCCCACGGACTAGCGGGACGCGTGAGCAGTACTTC. This codes for CASSPRTSGTREQYF.

J is TRBJ2-5 and V is TRBV27; 7 positions match TRBD2. Per the germline V gene, CDR1 is MNHEY and CDR2 is SMNVEV (reference sequence). The CDR3 has 12 amino acids. V gave up 4 bases and J gave up 5 bases; unmatched junction bases: 1. CDR3 sequence (DNA): TGTGCCAGCAGTTCGGGAGGTGAGACCCAGTACTTC. Its translation: CASSSGGETQYF.

The chain couples TRBV18 to TRBJ2-5, with D possibly being TRBD2 (6 bases). The CDR3 sequence is 13 residues long. Germline CDR1 and CDR2: KGHSH and LQKENI. Trimming left V 8 bases short and J 5 bases short, with 15 bases between. The CDR3 DNA follows: TGTGCCAGCACTTGGGACTCGTGGGAGACCCAGTACTTC. Its translation: CASTWDSWETQYF.

The rearrangement links TRBV7-9 to TRBJ2-7; D is unresolved. Trimming removed 5 bases at V and 6 bases at J, with 14 bases between. The CDR3 is 13 amino acids. Germline V gives CDR1 SEHNR, CDR2 FQNEAQ (reference sequence). CDR3 residues: CASSAPVSGEQYF. Here the CDR3 DNA reads TGTGCCAGCAGCGCCCCAGTGTCTGGCGAGCAGTACTTC.

This sequence joins TRBV7-6 and TRBJ2-1; D is undetermined. Trimming left V 1 base short and J 5 bases short, with 15 bases between. The V gene's germline CDR1 is SGHVS and CDR2 FNYEAQ. CDR3 length: 16 residues. CDR3 loop: CASSLENWEDHNEQFF. The CDR3 DNA sequence: TGTGCCAGCAGCTTAGAGAATTGGGAAGATCACAATGAGCAGTTCTTC.

This clone appeared once. J is TRBJ1-5 and V is TRBV7-9; the D is unclear. Trimming left V 1 base short and J 0 bases short, with 10 bases between. The CDR3 spans 16 residues. CDR1 and CDR2 from the germline V gene are SEHNR and FQNEAQ (reference sequence). CDR3 in amino acids: CASSLVGPTSNQPQHF. The CDR3, as DNA: TGTGCCAGCAGCTTAGTTGGCCCTACTAGCAATCAGCCCCAGCATTTT.

On this clone: This sample includes further DNA sequences coding for the same CDR3. The chain carries TRBV6-5 and TRBJ2-1; TRBD2 aligns across 9 bases. Per the germline V gene, CDR1 is MNHEY and CDR2 is SVGAGI. There are 15 residues in the CDR3. V lost 6 bases and J lost 0; bases outside the gene matches: 3. For the CDR3, the DNA is TGTGCCAGCAGGCCACTAGCGGGCTCCTACAATGAGCAGTTCTTC. This sequence encodes CASRPLAGSYNEQFF.

This chain links TRBV7-2 with TRBJ2-1; D gene unclear. V was trimmed by 5 bases and J by 2 bases, leaving 10 bases between them. The CDR3 is 14 amino acids. In germline, CDR1 is SGHTA, CDR2 FQGNSA. CDR3 sequence reads: CASSPSPTYNEQFF. The CDR3 DNA reads as TGTGCCAGCAGCCCCAGCCCTACCTACAATGAGCAGTTCTTC.

The chain recombines TRBV4-3 with TRBJ2-1; TRBD2 matches at 8 bases. Germline-derived CDR1 and CDR2 are LGHNA and YSLEER. The trim removed 5 bases at V and 1 base at J, leaving 4 bases unmatched. The CDR3 sequence is 15 residues long. The CDR3 region has the DNA TGCGCCAGCAGCTATAGCGGGACATCCTACAATGAGCAGTTCTTC. Translating gives CASSYSGTSYNEQFF.

The rearrangement uses TRBV9 and TRBJ2-7, with no clear D. From germline, CDR1 is SGDLS and CDR2 YYNGEE. Trimming shortened V by 0 bases and J by 0 bases, and 7 bases separated the two germline ends. This CDR3 has 14 residues. The CDR3 DNA reads as TGTGCCAGCAGCGTAGACGGAAACTCCTACGAGCAGTACTTC. Its translation is CASSVDGNSYEQYF.

Remarks on this clone: Other nucleotide sequences from this sample produce the same CDR3. This rearrangement joins TRBV19 to TRBJ2-7; 12 positions match TRBD1. Germline assignment: CDR1 LNHDA and CDR2 SQIVND (reference sequence). This CDR3 contains 14 residues. V lost 3 bases, J lost 4 bases, and 1 base stayed unmatched. CDR3 DNA sequence: TGTGCCAGTAGTATGGGACAGGGGGCTTACGAGCAGTACTTC. It yields the protein CASSMGQGAYEQYF.

The V gene is TRBV4-1, the J gene TRBJ2-5, with 7 bases matching TRBD2. Losses at the gene ends were 0 bases for V and 5 bases for J; bases not matched to a gene: 3. From germline, CDR1 is MGHRA and CDR2 YSYEKL. The CDR3 is 14 residues long. CDR3 amino acids: CASSQELAMETQYF. In DNA, the CDR3 is TGCGCCAGCAGCCAAGAACTAGCGATGGAGACCCAGTACTTC.

The J gene is TRBJ2-3, the V gene TRBV11-3, with 10 bases lining up with TRBD2. This CDR3 region has 19 residues. From germline, CDR1 is SGHNT and CDR2 YENEEA. J lost 6 bases, V lost 1 base, and 16 bases had no gene match. The CDR3 sequence is CASSLGWASGSDYEDTQYF. The CDR3 nucleotides read TGTGCCAGCAGCTTAGGTTGGGCTAGCGGGAGTGACTATGAGGATACGCAGTATTTT.

The V gene is TRBV27, the J gene TRBJ2-3; D call uncertain. Germline CDR1 reads MNHEY; CDR2 reads SMNVEV (reference sequence). The CDR3 has 14 residues. V shed 7 bases and J shed 3 bases, with 14 bases lying between them. The CDR3 sequence: CASTLGERTDTQYF. The CDR3 nucleotides read TGTGCCAGCACCCTTGGAGAAAGAACAGATACGCAGTATTTT.

The chain has TRBV2 and TRBJ2-5; weak D call: TRBD1 (6 bases). V was cut by 6 bases and J by 2 bases, with 7 bases left in between. This CDR3 spans 12 amino acids. The germline V gene has CDR1 SNHLY and CDR2 FYNNEI. CDR3 bases: TGTGCCAGCAGCGGACAGCAAGAGACCCAGTACTTC. This codes for CASSGQQETQYF. The full variable domain, with the rest looked up from reference TRBV2 and TRBJ2-5, is EPEVTQTPSHQVTQMGQEVILRCVPISNHLYFYWYRQILGQKVEFLVSFYNNEISEKSEIFDDQFSVERPDGSNFTLKIRSTKLEDSAMYFCASSGQQETQYFGPGTRLLVL.

The chain recombines TRBV19 with TRBJ2-1; tentatively, D is TRBD1 (5 bases). V dropped 3 bases and J dropped 2 bases, with 8 bases sitting between them. The length of the CDR3 is 14 residues. Germline V gives CDR1 LNHDA, CDR2 SQIVND (reference sequence). The CDR3 bases are TGTGCCAGTAGTATCACAGGAGCCTACAATGAGCAGTTCTTC. Amino acid sequence: CASSITGAYNEQFF.

In this sample, this clone turned up once. The chain recombines TRBV6-1 with TRBJ1-4; no reliable D call. CDR1 is MNHNS, CDR2 SASEGT, per germline. V dropped 4 bases and J dropped 8 bases, with 20 bases sitting between them. The CDR3 sequence is 16 residues long. CDR3 coding DNA: TGTGCCAGCAGTGCCGATCCAAGGCTAGTTGTGGAAAAACTGTTTTTT. It yields the protein CASSADPRLVVEKLFF.

This chain links TRBV19 with TRBJ1-5; D might be TRBD1 (5 bases). V was shortened by 7 bases and J by 3 bases, with 13 bases between the two germline ends. The CDR3 is 14 residues long. Germline assignment: CDR1 LNHDA and CDR2 SQIVND (reference sequence). CDR3 region: CASMRRGYNQPQHF. CDR3 DNA sequence: TGTGCCAGTATGAGAAGGGGATACAATCAGCCCCAGCATTTT.

J is TRBJ2-1 and V is TRBV4-1; TRBD2 matches 11 bases. Germline V gives CDR1 MGHRA, CDR2 YSYEKL. The CDR3 runs 20 residues. J was trimmed by 5 bases and V by 0 bases; bases with no gene match: 15. DNA for the CDR3: TGCGCCAGCAGCCAAGAGGTCTTTAGCGGGAGGGCCTGGTGGGACAATGAGCAGTTCTTC. The encoded protein is CASSQEVFSGRAWWDNEQFF.